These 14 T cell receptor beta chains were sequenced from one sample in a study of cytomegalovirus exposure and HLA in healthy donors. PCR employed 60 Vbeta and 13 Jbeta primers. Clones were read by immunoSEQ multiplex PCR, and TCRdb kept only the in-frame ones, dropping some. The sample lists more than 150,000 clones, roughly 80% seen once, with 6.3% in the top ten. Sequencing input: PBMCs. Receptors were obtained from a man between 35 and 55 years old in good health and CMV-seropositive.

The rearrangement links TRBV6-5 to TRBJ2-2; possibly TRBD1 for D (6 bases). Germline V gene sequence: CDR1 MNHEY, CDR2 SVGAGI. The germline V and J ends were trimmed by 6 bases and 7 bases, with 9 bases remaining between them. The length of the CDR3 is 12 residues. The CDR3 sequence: CASRTGIGELFF. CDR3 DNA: TGTGCCAGCAGGACAGGAATCGGGGAGCTGTTTTTT.

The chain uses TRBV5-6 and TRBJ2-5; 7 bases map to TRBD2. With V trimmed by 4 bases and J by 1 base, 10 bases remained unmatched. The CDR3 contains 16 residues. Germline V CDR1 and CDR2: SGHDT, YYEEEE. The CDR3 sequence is CASSANRGLPQETQYF. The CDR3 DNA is TGTGCCAGCAGCGCCAATCGGGGACTACCCCAAGAGACCCAGTACTTC.

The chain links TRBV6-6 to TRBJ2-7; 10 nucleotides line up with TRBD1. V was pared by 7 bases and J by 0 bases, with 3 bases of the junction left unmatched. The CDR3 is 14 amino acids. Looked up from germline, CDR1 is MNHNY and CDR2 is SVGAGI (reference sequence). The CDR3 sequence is CASTRTGGSYEQYF. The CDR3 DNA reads TGTGCCAGCACTCGGACAGGGGGCTCCTACGAGCAGTACTTC.

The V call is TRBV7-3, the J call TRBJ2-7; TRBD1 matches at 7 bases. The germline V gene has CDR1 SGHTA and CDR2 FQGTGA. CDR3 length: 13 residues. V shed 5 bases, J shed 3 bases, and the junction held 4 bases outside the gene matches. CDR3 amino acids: CASSPGTDYEQYF. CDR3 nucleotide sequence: TGTGCCAGCAGCCCAGGGACAGACTACGAGCAGTACTTC. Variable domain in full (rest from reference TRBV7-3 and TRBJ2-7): GAGVSQTPSNKVTEKGKYVELRCDPISGHTALYWYRQSLGQGPEFLIYFQGTGAADDSGLPNDRFFAVRPEGSVSTLKIQRTERGDSAVYLCASSPGTDYEQYFGPGTRLTVT.

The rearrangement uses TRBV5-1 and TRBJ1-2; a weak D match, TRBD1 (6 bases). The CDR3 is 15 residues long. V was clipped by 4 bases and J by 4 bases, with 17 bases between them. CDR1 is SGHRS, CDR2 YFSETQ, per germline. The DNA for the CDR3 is TGCGCCAGCAGCCCCGGCCACAGGGCGGGCTATGGCTACACCTTC. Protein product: CASSPGHRAGYGYTF.

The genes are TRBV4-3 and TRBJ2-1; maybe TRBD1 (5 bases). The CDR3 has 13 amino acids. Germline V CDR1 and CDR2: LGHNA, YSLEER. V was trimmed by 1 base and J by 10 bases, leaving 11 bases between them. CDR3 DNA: TGCGCCAGCAGCCAAGTGGGGCCACAGGAGCAGTTCTTC. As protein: CASSQVGPQEQFF.

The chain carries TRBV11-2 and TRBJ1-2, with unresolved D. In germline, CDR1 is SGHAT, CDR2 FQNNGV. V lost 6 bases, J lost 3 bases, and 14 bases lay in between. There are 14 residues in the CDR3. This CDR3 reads CASRAPGEDYGYTF. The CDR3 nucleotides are TGTGCCAGCAGAGCCCCGGGAGAGGACTATGGCTACACCTTC.

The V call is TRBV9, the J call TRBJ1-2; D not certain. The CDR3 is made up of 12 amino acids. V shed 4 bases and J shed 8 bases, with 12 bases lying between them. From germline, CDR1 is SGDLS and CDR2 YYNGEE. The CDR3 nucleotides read TGTGCCAGCAGCCGCATAGCCGGAGGCTACACCTTC. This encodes CASSRIAGGYTF.

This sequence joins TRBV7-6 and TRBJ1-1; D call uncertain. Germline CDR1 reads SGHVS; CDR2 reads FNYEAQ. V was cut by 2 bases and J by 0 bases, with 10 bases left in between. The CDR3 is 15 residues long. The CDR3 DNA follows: TGTGCCAGCAGCTTACAATCCGGGATGAACACTGAAGCTTTCTTT. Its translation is CASSLQSGMNTEAFF.

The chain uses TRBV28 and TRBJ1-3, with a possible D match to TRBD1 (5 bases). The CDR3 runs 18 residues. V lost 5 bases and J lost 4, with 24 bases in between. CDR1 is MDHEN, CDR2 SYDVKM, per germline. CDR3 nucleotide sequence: TGTGCCAGCAGTCGCGGGGACGGGATCTTACCGGTGGGAAACACCATATATTTT. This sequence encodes CASSRGDGILPVGNTIYF. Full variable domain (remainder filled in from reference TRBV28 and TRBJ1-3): DVKVTQSSRYLVKRTGEKVFLECVQDMDHENMFWYRQDPGLGLRLIYFSYDVKMKEKGDIPEGYSVSREKKERFSLILESASTNQTSMYLCASSRGDGILPVGNTIYFGEGSWLTVV.

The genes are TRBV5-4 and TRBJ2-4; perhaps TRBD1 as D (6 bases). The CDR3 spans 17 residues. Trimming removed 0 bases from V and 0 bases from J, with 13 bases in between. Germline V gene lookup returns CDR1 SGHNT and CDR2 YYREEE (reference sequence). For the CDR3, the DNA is TGTGCCAGCAGCTTGGGGGGGCAGGGGCAAGCCAAAAACATTCAGTACTTC. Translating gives CASSLGGQGQAKNIQYF.

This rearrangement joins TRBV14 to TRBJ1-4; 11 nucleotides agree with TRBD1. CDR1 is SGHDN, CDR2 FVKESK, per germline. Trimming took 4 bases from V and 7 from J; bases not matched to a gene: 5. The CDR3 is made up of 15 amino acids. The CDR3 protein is CASSPGQGALEKLFF. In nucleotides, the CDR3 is TGTGCCAGCAGCCCCGGACAGGGGGCGCTTGAAAAACTGTTTTTT.

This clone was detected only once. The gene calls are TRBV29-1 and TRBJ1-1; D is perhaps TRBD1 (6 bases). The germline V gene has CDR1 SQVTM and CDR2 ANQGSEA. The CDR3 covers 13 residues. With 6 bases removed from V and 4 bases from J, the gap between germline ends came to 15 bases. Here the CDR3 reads CSVFRGLFTEAFF. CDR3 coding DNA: TGCAGCGTCTTCAGGGGCCTTTTCACTGAAGCTTTCTTT.

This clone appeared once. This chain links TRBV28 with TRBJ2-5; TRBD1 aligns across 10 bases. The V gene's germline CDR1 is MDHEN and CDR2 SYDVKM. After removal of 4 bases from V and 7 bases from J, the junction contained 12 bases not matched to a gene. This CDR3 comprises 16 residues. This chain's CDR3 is CASSSTGTGAGGTQYF. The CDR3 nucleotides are TGTGCCAGCAGTTCCACAGGGACAGGGGCGGGGGGGACCCAGTACTTC.